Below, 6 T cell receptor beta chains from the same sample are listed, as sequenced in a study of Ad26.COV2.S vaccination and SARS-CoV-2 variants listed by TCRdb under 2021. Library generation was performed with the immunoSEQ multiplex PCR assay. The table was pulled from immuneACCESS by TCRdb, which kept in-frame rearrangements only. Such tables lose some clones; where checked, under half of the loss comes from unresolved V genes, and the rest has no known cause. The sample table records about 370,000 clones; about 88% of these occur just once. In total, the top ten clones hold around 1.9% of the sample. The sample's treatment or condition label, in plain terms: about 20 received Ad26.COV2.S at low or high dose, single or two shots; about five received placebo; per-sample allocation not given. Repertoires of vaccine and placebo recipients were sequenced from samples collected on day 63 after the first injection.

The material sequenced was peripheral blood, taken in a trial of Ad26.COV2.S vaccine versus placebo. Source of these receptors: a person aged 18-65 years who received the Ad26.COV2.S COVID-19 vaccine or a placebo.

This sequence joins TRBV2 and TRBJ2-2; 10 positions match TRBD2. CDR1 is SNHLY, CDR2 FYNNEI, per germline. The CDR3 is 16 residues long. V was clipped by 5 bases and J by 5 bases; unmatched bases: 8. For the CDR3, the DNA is TGTGCCAGCAGTATGCTAGCGGGAGCGAGTACCGGGGAGCTGTTTTTT. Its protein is CASSMLAGASTGELFF. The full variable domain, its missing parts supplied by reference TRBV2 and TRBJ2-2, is EPEVTQTPSHQVTQMGQEVILRCVPISNHLYFYWYRQILGQKVEFLVSFYNNEISEKSEIFDDQFSVERPDGSNFTLKIRSTKLEDSAMYFCASSMLAGASTGELFFGEGSRLTVL.

The CDR3 DNA follows: TGTGCCAGCTCACCACGAGCTGCTAATTCACCCCTCCACTTT. Translated: CASSPRAANSPLHF. The chain employs TRBV18 and TRBJ1-6; D gene uncertain. The CDR3 extends over 14 amino acids. V was clipped by 1 base and J by 6 bases, with 7 bases between them. From germline, CDR1 is KGHSH and CDR2 LQKENI.

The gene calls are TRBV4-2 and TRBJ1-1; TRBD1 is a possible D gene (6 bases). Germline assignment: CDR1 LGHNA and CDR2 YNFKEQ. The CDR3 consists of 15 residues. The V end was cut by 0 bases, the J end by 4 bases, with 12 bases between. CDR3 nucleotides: TGTGCCAGCAGCCAAGAATTGGGGGGGGCCACTGAAGCTTTCTTT. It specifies CASSQELGGATEAFF.

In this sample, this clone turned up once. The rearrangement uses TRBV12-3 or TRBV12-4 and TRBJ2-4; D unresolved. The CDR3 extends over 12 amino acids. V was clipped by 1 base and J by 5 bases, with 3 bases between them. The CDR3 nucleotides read TGTGCCAGCAGTTTAGGAGAAAACATTCAGTACTTC. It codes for CASSLGENIQYF.

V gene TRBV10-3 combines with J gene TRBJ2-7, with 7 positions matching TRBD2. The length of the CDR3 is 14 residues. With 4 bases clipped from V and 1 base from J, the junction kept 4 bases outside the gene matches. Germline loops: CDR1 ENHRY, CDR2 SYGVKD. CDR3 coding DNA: TGTGCCATCAGTGCCGGGGGGAGGTCCTACGAGCAGTACTTC. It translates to CAISAGGRSYEQYF.

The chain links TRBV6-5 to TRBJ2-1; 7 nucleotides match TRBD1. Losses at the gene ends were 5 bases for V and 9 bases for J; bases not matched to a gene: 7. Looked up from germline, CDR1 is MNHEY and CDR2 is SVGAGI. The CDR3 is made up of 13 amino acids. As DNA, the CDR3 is TGTGCCAGCAGTCCCCGACAGGGTGCTGAGCAGTTCTTC. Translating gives CASSPRQGAEQFF.